This T cell receptor beta chain was identified during a study of blood T cell repertoires in COVID-19. Study in general: The United States, Italy and Spain provided the acute and convalescent COVID-19 samples.

The authors' processing: Reference gene primer amplification gave nucleated cell count estimates. Data came from immunoSEQ multiplex PCR; TCRdb stores just in-frame clones and leaves some out. The V and J calls and clone size are taken from that table; D and trimming were inferred from the DNA. The table records 100,000 to 150,000 clones, 70% to 90% of them present only once. Germline CDR1 reads SGHTA; CDR2 reads FQGNSA. This CDR3 is built from 13 residues. V was trimmed by 5 bases and J by 4 bases, leaving 9 bases between them. This receptor was identified in a woman aged 50 to 60 with acute or convalescent COVID-19. The rearrangement links TRBV7-2 to TRBJ1-5; a possible D gene is TRBD1 (6 bases). Sequenced sample: peripheral blood. CDR3 loop: CASSGQYNQPQHF. In DNA, the CDR3 is TGTGCCAGCAGCGGACAGTATAATCAGCCCCAGCATTTT.